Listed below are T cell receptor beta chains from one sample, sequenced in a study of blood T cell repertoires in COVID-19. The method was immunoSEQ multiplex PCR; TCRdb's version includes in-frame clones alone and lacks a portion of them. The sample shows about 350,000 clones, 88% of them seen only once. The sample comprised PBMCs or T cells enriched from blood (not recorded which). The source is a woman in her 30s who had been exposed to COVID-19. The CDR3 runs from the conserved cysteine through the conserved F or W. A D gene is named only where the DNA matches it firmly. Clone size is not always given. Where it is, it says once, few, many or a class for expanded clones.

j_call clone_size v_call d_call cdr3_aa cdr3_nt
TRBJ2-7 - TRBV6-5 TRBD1 CASSLQGSGEQYF TGTGCCAGCAGCTTACAGGGGTCTGGCGAGCAGTACTTC
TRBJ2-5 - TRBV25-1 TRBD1 CASSSGTGGETQYF TGTGCCAGCAGTTCCGGGACAGGGGGAGAGACCCAGTACTTC
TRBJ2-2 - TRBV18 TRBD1 CASSPPDRGIGELFF TGTGCCAGCTCACCCCCCGACAGGGGTATCGGGGAGCTGTTTTTT
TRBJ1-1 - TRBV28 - CASSLWGLAFF TGTGCCAGCAGTTTGTGGGGGCTCGCTTTCTTT
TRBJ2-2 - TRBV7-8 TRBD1 CASSFFSTGGTGELFF TGTGCCAGCAGCTTTTTTTCGACAGGGGGCACCGGGGAGCTGTTTTTT
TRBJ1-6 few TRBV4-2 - CASSQDNPLGDSPLHF TGTGCCAGCAGCCAAGATAACCCGCTGGGCGATTCACCCCTCCACTTT
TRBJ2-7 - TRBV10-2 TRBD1 CASAGQGANEQYF TGCGCCAGCGCCGGACAGGGGGCCAACGAGCAGTACTTC
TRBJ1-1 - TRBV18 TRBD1 CASSPTGQGMNTEAFF TGTGCCAGCTCACCAACCGGACAGGGAATGAACACTGAAGCTTTCTTT
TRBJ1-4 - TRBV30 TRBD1 CAWGRGLGDNEKLFF TGTGCCTGGGGAAGGGGGCTTGGTGATAATGAAAAACTGTTTTTT
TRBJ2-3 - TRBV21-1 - CASSGTGGPTDTQYF TGTGCCAGCAGTGGGACAGGGGGCCCCACAGATACGCAGTATTTT
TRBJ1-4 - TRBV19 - CASRWRVGGTTNEKLFF TGTGCCAGTAGATGGAGGGTGGGGGGGACAACTAATGAAAAACTGTTTTTT
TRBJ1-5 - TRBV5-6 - CASSLNTGEGNQPQHF TGTGCCAGCAGCTTGAATACAGGCGAGGGCAATCAGCCCCAGCATTTT
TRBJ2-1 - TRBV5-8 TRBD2 CASSWNFNSGRANEQFF TGTGCCAGCAGCTGGAACTTTAATAGCGGGAGGGCCAATGAGCAGTTCTTC
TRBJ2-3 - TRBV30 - CAWSVPFAGDTDTQYF TGTGCCTGGAGTGTACCTTTTGCGGGTGACACAGATACGCAGTATTTT
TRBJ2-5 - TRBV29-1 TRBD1 CSVHGQGASETQYF TGCAGCGTTCACGGACAGGGGGCATCAGAGACCCAGTACTTC
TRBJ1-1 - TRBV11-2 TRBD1 CASSKGQGALNTEAFF TGTGCCAGCAGCAAAGGACAGGGGGCACTGAACACTGAAGCTTTCTTT
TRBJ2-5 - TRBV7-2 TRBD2 CASSLGSGAFQETQYF TGTGCCAGCAGCTTAGGAAGCGGGGCCTTCCAAGAGACCCAGTACTTC
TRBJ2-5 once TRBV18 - CASSPPVEEETQYF TGTGCCAGCTCACCACCGGTTGAGGAGGAGACCCAGTACTTC
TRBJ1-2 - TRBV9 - CASGGRGYTF TGTGCCAGCGGAGGCAGGGGCTACACCTTC
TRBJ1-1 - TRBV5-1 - CASSSDSSNTEAFF TGCGCCAGCAGCTCAGACAGTTCGAACACTGAAGCTTTCTTT
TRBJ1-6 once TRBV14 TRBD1 CASSWMTGGGSPLHF TGTGCCAGCAGCTGGATGACAGGGGGAGGTTCACCCCTCCACTTT
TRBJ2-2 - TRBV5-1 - CASSLMSTNTGELFF TGCGCCAGCAGCTTGATGTCTACGAACACCGGGGAGCTGTTTTTT
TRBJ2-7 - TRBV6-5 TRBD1 CASSMTGVLYEQYF TGTGCCAGCAGCATGACAGGGGTCCTCTACGAGCAGTACTTC
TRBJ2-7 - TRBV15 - CATATGKNYEQYF TGTGCCACTGCGACAGGCAAGAACTACGAGCAGTACTTC
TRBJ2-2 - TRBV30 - CAWSAWRARNTGELFF TGTGCCTGGAGTGCCTGGAGGGCCAGAAACACCGGGGAGCTGTTTTTT
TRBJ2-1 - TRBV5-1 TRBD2 CASSFSGVSYNEQFF TGCGCCAGCAGCTTTAGCGGGGTGTCCTACAATGAGCAGTTCTTC
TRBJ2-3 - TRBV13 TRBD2 CASSLASGLAGGSTDTQYF TGTGCCAGCAGCTTAGCGTCGGGACTAGCGGGCGGTAGCACAGATACGCAGTATTTT
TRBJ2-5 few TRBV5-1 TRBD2 CASSSPLRLAGVGGYQETQYF TGCGCCAGCAGCTCCCCACTAAGACTAGCGGGAGTTGGGGGGTACCAAGAGACCCAGTACTTC
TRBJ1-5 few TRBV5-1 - CASSLGSNQPQHF TGCGCCAGCAGCTTGGGGAGTAATCAGCCCCAGCATTTT
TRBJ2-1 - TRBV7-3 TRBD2 CASSPTWTSEEQFF TGTGCCAGCAGCCCCACTTGGACTAGCGAGGAGCAGTTCTTC
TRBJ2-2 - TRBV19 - CASSIIVTGELFF TGTGCCAGTAGTATTATTGTCACCGGGGAGCTGTTTTTT
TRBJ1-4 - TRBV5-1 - CASSLEAGNNEKLFF TGCGCCAGCAGCTTGGAGGCAGGGAATAATGAAAAACTGTTTTTT
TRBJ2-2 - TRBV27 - CASSLGPRGGGELFF TGTGCCAGCAGTTTGGGCCCCCGGGGAGGCGGGGAGCTGTTTTTT
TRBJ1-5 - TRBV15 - CATSRDIPGLLGSNQPQHF TGTGCCACCAGCAGGGATATTCCGGGACTTCTCGGTAGCAATCAGCCCCAGCATTTT
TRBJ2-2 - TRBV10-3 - CAIAGEAGELFF TGTGCCATCGCAGGTGAAGCCGGGGAGCTGTTTTTT
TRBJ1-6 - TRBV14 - CASSQDLAPSPLHF TGTGCCAGCAGCCAAGATCTGGCACCGTCACCCCTCCACTTT
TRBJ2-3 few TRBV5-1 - CASGRRGTDTQYF TGCGCCAGCGGCCGCCGTGGCACAGATACGCAGTATTTT
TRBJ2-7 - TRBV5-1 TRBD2 CASSLDGTSFYEQYF TGCGCCAGCAGCTTGGACGGGACTAGCTTCTACGAGCAGTACTTC
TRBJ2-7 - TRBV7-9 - CASSFTRSEQYF TGTGCCAGCAGCTTTACTAGAAGCGAGCAGTACTTC
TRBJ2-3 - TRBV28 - CASSLTGEDTQYF TGTGCCAGCAGTTTGACGGGAGAAGATACGCAGTATTTT
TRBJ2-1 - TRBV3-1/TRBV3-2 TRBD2 CASSAIAGVPYNEQFF TGTGCCAGCAGCGCTATAGCGGGAGTACCCTACAATGAGCAGTTCTTC
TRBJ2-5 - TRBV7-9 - CASSWKRAQETQYF TGTGCCAGCAGCTGGAAGCGGGCTCAAGAGACCCAGTACTTC